This T cell receptor beta chain was recovered during a study of T-cell memory formation after mild COVID-19. Study results and caveats: CD4+ bias marked clones expanding day 15 to 37, unlike balanced contracting clones.

TCRdb recomputed calls from the 5' RACE reads with MiXCR, one row per CDR3 protein. The repertoire has over 120,000 distinct CDR3 sequences, 6% of them found once; the top ten carry just over 2%. The table lists this clonotype with many counts. Its antigen is unknown. Trimming stripped 0 bases from V and 5 bases from J, with 18 bases between. This CDR3 comprises 17 residues. CDR1 is SGHTA, CDR2 FQGNSA, per germline. This chain joins TRBV7-2 and TRBJ2-3, with D possibly matching TRBD2 (6 bases). Sequencing used PBMCs or a T cell subset sorted from them (not recorded which). This TCR was recovered from an adult woman who had mild COVID-19 (a few samples of this study predate the infection). Cell type and time point are not known. The CDR3 nucleotides are TGTGCCAGCAGCTTAGCGGTATGGAGGGCCGGGGAAGATACGCAGTATTTT. The encoded protein is CASSLAVWRAGEDTQYF.